The sequence of this TCR beta chain was determined in a study of T-cell reconstitution after alpha-beta-depleted transplantation in children. Study-level results: Expanded graft clones, several hundred of them, were reportedly the source of alpha-beta T cells about two months after transplant. Day-60 TCRbeta diversity that was high in some patients was derived from surviving recipient T cells and thymic progenitors. Hyperexpanded clones declined; after one year, newly produced T cells mostly supplied diversity.

With V trimmed by 6 bases and J by 8 bases, 6 bases remained unmatched. This CDR3 region has 13 residues. The germline CDR1 and CDR2 sequences are DFQATT and SNEGSKA (reference sequence). As it was prepared, the TCRbeta library received unique molecular identifiers. TCRdb redid the calling of the PCR reads with MiXCR, one entry per CDR3 protein. This sample has hundreds of thousands of distinct CDR3 sequences; roughly a tenth occur once, and the top ten carry just over 2%. This clonotype was detected a few times. Antigen: not known. The sequencing used PBMCs, collected before TCRalphabeta/CD19-depleted stem cell transplant. The sequence was obtained from a child between 2 and 9 years old with inherited bone marrow failure, due to receive a stem cell transplant. J is TRBJ1-6 and V is TRBV20-1, with 8 bases lining up with TRBD1. The CDR3 sequence is CSATGGGDSPLHF. The CDR3 DNA is TGCAGTGCCACAGGGGGTGGCGATTCACCCCTCCACTTT.